A single T cell receptor beta chain is shown here with its context. The antigen it binds to is not known. No base-level quality is on record; no much larger clone is a single base apart. The immunoSEQ Assay, a bias-controlled multiplex PCR, was used to amplify TCRbeta CDR3 regions from genomic DNA. In the paper's pipeline: Within the assay, amplification of reference gene primers was used to estimate how many nucleated cells each sample contained. To quantify the absolute abundance of each unique TCRbeta CDR3 rearrangement, sequence reads were collapsed and filtered. Productive Simpson clonality was computed per sample as the square root of Simpson's diversity index over productive rearrangements. TCRdb stores this immuneACCESS table with in-frame sequences only. Part of the clones is absent; in the studies checked, under half of the shortfall reflects unresolved V genes, and no reason is known for the rest. That table furnishes V, J and clone size, whereas the DNA furnished D and trimming. The sample yields about 140,000 clones; about four fifths were counted once. Approximately 9.1% of the sample is held by the ten biggest clonotypes.

Measured from the cysteine to the phenylalanine, the CDR3 is 15 residues long. Only the CDR3 DNA stays, 45 bases, in frame from base 1. The germline V gene supplies CDR1 MNHEY and CDR2 SVGAGI. Between the V and J ends, shortened by 0 bases and 6 bases respectively, the junction contains 12 bases. Each collaborating institution followed its own protocols to collect whole blood in K2EDTA tubes. For TCRbeta analysis, collaborators shipped samples as frozen whole blood, isolated PBMCs, or DNA extracted from either of those sample types. This entry comes from a study of blood T cell repertoires in COVID-19 (dated by TCRdb to the early 2020s). Regarding the complete study: Collaborator samples came from the United States, Italy and Spain and covered acute and convalescent phases of COVID-19. The prospective study material was composed of cDNA or gDNA derived from T cells, B-cell-depleted T cells, or PBMCs. The dataset comprised deeply sampled blood TCRbeta repertoires from subjects exposed to, actively infected with, or recovered from COVID-19. A freely available public database, intended as a resource for researchers studying the immune response to SARS-CoV-2, is where the repertoires were released. Samples came from the ongoing ImmuneRACE study (first 160 participants) plus 1,254 subjects from 6 global collaborators. The sample metadata nearly always contained a de-identified subject ID, COVID-19 status, age in years and sex. Where available, HLA class I and class II types were taken from metadata supplied by the sample provider and were not determined by assay-based typing. What the study reported, not specific to this receptor: The amount of clinical and demographic metadata varied by source and participant and was provided uncurated.

The sequence is built from TRBV6-5 and TRBJ2-1; perhaps TRBD2 is the D gene, with 6 bases matching. The clonotype was recovered from a woman in her sixties or seventies with active or convalescent COVID-19. Sequenced material: peripheral blood. Here is the DNA: TGTGCCAGCAGTTACTCGAGGGCGGGGTTCAATGAGCAGTTCTTC. Translated, it reads CASSYSRAGFNEQFF.